The rows below give T cell receptor beta chains drawn from one sample of a study of T cell responses to AZD1222 COVID-19 vaccine. Sequenced by immunoSEQ multiplex PCR; TCRdb stores in-frame clones only, minus some. Here the sample spans under 40,000 clones, around nine tenths being singletons. The material was peripheral blood, obtained on day 0 of AZD1222 vaccination. Receptors were obtained from an adult in good health. The CDR3 runs from the conserved cysteine through the conserved F or W. The D gene is left open where the match is weak. Only some rows state a clone size, as once, few, many or a class for expanded clones.

d_call	v_call	j_call	clone_size	cdr3_nt	cdr3_aa
-	TRBV28	TRBJ1-1	few	TGTGCCAGCAGTTTATGGGTACGGGGGGTTAGACCCAAACGCGCTGAAGCTTTCTTT	CASSLWVRGVRPKRAEAFF
-	TRBV3-1/TRBV3-2	TRBJ2-1	-	TGTGCCAGCAGCCACCCGGGTCCTCTCAATGAGCAGTTCTTC	CASSHPGPLNEQFF
-	TRBV19	TRBJ1-5	-	TGTGCCAGTAGTATCTCAGGGCAGGGGCACGGCAATCAGCCCCAGCATTTT	CASSISGQGHGNQPQHF
-	TRBV9	TRBJ2-7	-	TGTGCCAGCAGCGTAGCAACGGGACACTTTTACGAGCAGTACTTC	CASSVATGHFYEQYF
TRBD2	TRBV28	TRBJ2-1	-	TGTGCCAGCAGTCTACTCCCTAGCGGCCACTCCTACAATGAGCAGTTCTTC	CASSLLPSGHSYNEQFF
-	TRBV29-1	TRBJ1-3	once	TGCAGCGTCGTCGGACGGTCCTTAATATCTGGAAACACCATATATTTT	CSVVGRSLISGNTIYF
TRBD2	TRBV19	TRBJ2-1	-	TGTGCCAGTAGTACACTAGCGGGAGGCCCCAATGAGCAGTTCTTC	CASSTLAGGPNEQFF
-	TRBV9	TRBJ2-7	-	TGTGCCAGCAGCGTAGCGCCAGGGGTCTCCTACGAGCAGTACTTC	CASSVAPGVSYEQYF
-	TRBV3-1/TRBV3-2	TRBJ1-5	-	TGTGCCAGCAGCCAAGACCAGGGTCATTTCATACAGCCCCAGCATTTT	CASSQDQGHFIQPQHF
TRBD1	TRBV2	TRBJ2-1	once	TGTGCCAGCTTTCCAGGACAGGCCTATGAGCAGTTCTTC	CASFPGQAYEQFF
-	TRBV7-9	TRBJ2-1	-	TGTGCCAGCAGCGGGGGTGAGTCCTACAATGAGCAGTTCTTC	CASSGGESYNEQFF
TRBD1	TRBV24-1	TRBJ2-5	few	TGTGCCACCAGTGAATTCGACAGGGGAAAAGAGACCCAGTACTTC	CATSEFDRGKETQYF
TRBD1	TRBV6-5	TRBJ2-7	once	TGTGCCAGCTCGAGTACCCCGGGACAGGGCTACGAGCAGTACTTC	CASSSTPGQGYEQYF
TRBD1	TRBV28	TRBJ1-1	once	TGTGCCACCGGGACAGGGGGGACTGAAGCTTTCTTT	CATGTGGTEAFF
-	TRBV18	TRBJ2-3	-	TGTGCCAGCTCACCAGGCAGGAGCACAGATACGCAGTATTTT	CASSPGRSTDTQYF
-	TRBV3-1/TRBV3-2	TRBJ2-5	-	TGTGCCAGCAGCCAAGATCGTGGGACTCACCAAGAGACCCAGTACTTC	CASSQDRGTHQETQYF
TRBD2	TRBV19	TRBJ2-7	-	TGTGCCAGTAGTAGATCGGCGGGGGGGCCTGTCGAGCAGTACTTC	CASSRSAGGPVEQYF
-	TRBV2	TRBJ1-3	few	TGTGCCAGCACCGAGAGAGGTTCCTCTGGAAACACCATATATTTT	CASTERGSSGNTIYF